The source of this TCR beta chain is a study of tumor-infiltrating lymphocytes in primary liver carcinoma. Overall study: All lesions had stage T1-T3 N0M0 and roughly 4 to 10 cm widths.

Investigators took RNA and DNA out together from 20-30 mg of unsorted bulk tissue. Chronic HBV infection was present, with no prior treatment. Viable tumor cells exceeded 75% in all tumor samples. In germline, CDR1 is SGHAT, CDR2 FQNNGV. There are 13 residues in the CDR3. Making TCR beta cDNA involved 400 to 600 ng total RNA and a constant-region primer. Three nested multiplex PCR rounds, a slightly modified ARM-PCR method, built the TCR beta libraries. Both of the initial two PCR rounds ran for nine to eleven cycles and employed TRBV1-TRBV30 forward primers alongside a C-beta reverse primer. One entry per CDR3 protein results from TCRdb running MiXCR on the multiplex PCR reads. The sample lists under 30,000 distinct CDR3 sequences, nearly 80% seen once, with around half in the top ten. A note on this clonotype: One junction end does not reproduce the germline sequence, and a read error may be involved.

The V call is TRBV11-2, the J call TRBJ2-5; D is undetermined. The receptor was derived from a man in his forties with primary liver carcinoma and hepatitis B virus infection. Sequenced input: liver tumor tissue from sampling region 3. Subset in this sample: tumor region T3, left-lateral pole. The CDR3 loop is CASSLVLDKTQYF. The CDR3 nucleotides are TGTGCCAGCAGCTTAGTTCTGGATAAGACCCAATACTTC.